The 15 T cell receptor beta chains below were found in one sample sequenced in a study of shared clonotypes between healthy human individuals. The repertoire was sequenced with immunoSEQ multiplex PCR; TCRdb's copy has only in-frame clones and lacks some. This repertoire shows about 530,000 clones, 75% to 80% found once; its top ten account for about 12%. The source material was PBMCs. These receptors all come from a woman aged 40-49 years in good health. Some clones in this sample may be carry-over from other donors' samples.

This clone was found many times. Other DNA sequences in the same sample also yield this CDR3. V gene TRBV5-1 combines with J gene TRBJ2-3; 7 bases line up with TRBD1. Germline CDR1 is SGHRS and CDR2 is YFSETQ. Trimming removed 0 bases from V and 6 bases from J; junction bases left unmatched: 4. The CDR3 consists of 14 residues. CDR3 sequence: CASSLGQGADTQYF. DNA of the CDR3: TGCGCCAGCAGCTTGGGACAGGGAGCGGATACGCAGTATTTT.

The chain uses TRBV30 and TRBJ1-2; 9 bases fit TRBD1. V dropped 3 bases and J dropped 7; count of bases not matched to a gene: 6. The length of the CDR3 is 13 residues. The V gene's germline CDR1 is GTSNPN and CDR2 SVGIG (reference sequence). In DNA form, the CDR3 reads TGTGCCTGGAGGGGGGGACAGGGATCTGGCTACACCTTC. Its translation is CAWRGGQGSGYTF.

The rearrangement joins TRBV28 to TRBJ1-5, with 9 bases aligning to TRBD1. The CDR3 is made up of 20 amino acids. Per germline, CDR1 MDHEN and CDR2 SYDVKM. Trimming at V came to 5 bases and at J to 0 bases, leaving 17 bases not matched to a gene. The CDR3 sequence: CASSPWVTGGDPNSNQPQHF. The CDR3 nucleotides are TGTGCCAGCAGTCCTTGGGTAACAGGGGGCGACCCTAATAGCAATCAGCCCCAGCATTTT.

The V and J genes are TRBV20-1 and TRBJ2-1; perhaps TRBD1 as D (5 bases). V was pared by 2 bases and J by 7 bases, with 6 bases between. The CDR3 has 11 amino acids. Germline loops: CDR1 DFQATT, CDR2 SNEGSKA (reference sequence). CDR3 amino acids: CSARQGNEQFF. In nucleotides, the CDR3 is TGCAGTGCTAGACAGGGAAATGAGCAGTTCTTC.

J is TRBJ2-3 and V is TRBV19, with D unresolved. The germline V gene has CDR1 LNHDA and CDR2 SQIVND (reference sequence). This CDR3 has 14 amino acids. Trimming removed 6 bases at V and 0 bases at J, with 10 bases between. CDR3 protein: CASRDAASTDTQYF. CDR3 bases: TGTGCCAGTAGGGACGCAGCTAGCACAGATACGCAGTATTTT.

This clone has more than one count but fewer than ten. The chain is built from TRBV9 and TRBJ2-3; 8 bases align to TRBD1. V shed 1 base, J shed 2 bases, and the junction held 6 bases outside the gene matches. This CDR3 contains 16 residues. Germline values: CDR1 SGDLS, CDR2 YYNGEE. The CDR3 is CASSVTQGGNTDTQYF. CDR3 bases: TGTGCCAGCAGCGTAACACAGGGGGGAAACACAGATACGCAGTATTTT.

This chain links TRBV18 with TRBJ2-7; TRBD1 aligns across 7 bases. CDR3 size: 12 residues. The junction had 5 bases not matched to a gene; V was cut back by 6 bases and J by 6 bases. Germline-derived CDR1 and CDR2 are KGHSH and LQKENI. The CDR3, as DNA: TGTGCCAGCTCGGGCACAGGGGTCGAGCAGTACTTC. It specifies CASSGTGVEQYF.

The chain combines TRBV6-6 with TRBJ2-1; 8 bases match TRBD2. CDR3 length equals 13 residues. The J segment lost 9 bases and the V segment lost 8 bases, leaving 9 bases of the junction unmatched. Per germline, CDR1 MNHNY and CDR2 SVGAGI (reference sequence). CDR3 nucleotide sequence: TGTGCCAGCGGGACTAGTGGGGGGGGTGAGCAGTTCTTC. Its translation is CASGTSGGGEQFF.

The chain carries TRBV4-3 and TRBJ2-1; tentative D call: TRBD2 (5 bases). The CDR3 spans 15 residues. CDR1 is LGHNA, CDR2 YSLEER, per germline. V was pared by 4 bases and J by 5 bases, with 15 bases between. The CDR3 protein is CASSPRVYSNNEQFF. In DNA form, the CDR3 reads TGCGCCAGCAGCCCGCGGGTGTATTCTAACAATGAGCAGTTCTTC.

This clone occurred a few times. V and J are TRBV19 and TRBJ2-1; weak D call: TRBD2 (5 bases). CDR1 LNHDA and CDR2 SQIVND come from the germline V gene (reference sequence). V was pared by 3 bases and J by 5 bases, with 11 bases between. This CDR3 region has 14 residues. The CDR3 is CASSIPGLHNEQFF. The CDR3 coding sequence is TGTGCCAGTAGTATCCCAGGACTCCACAATGAGCAGTTCTTC.

The rearrangement joins TRBV7-7 to TRBJ2-7; the D is unclear. With 1 base removed from V and 0 bases from J, the gap between germline ends came to 7 bases. The CDR3 length is 14 residues. Germline V gene lookup returns CDR1 SSHAT and CDR2 FNYEAQ (reference sequence). CDR3 loop: CASSLDTLSYEQYF. CDR3 sequence (DNA): TGTGCCAGCAGCTTAGACACGCTCTCCTACGAGCAGTACTTC.

The rearrangement joins TRBV5-1 to TRBJ2-7, with 11 bases that match TRBD2. Trimming took 5 bases from V and 4 from J; bases not matched to a gene: 5. CDR3 size: 14 residues. Germline V gene lookup returns CDR1 SGHRS and CDR2 YFSETQ. This CDR3 reads CASRKLAGAYEQYF. As DNA, the CDR3 is TGCGCCAGCAGGAAACTAGCGGGGGCATACGAGCAGTACTTC.

The chain links TRBV6-1 to TRBJ1-1; no clear D. There are 16 residues in the CDR3. V was trimmed by 3 bases and J by 4 bases, leaving 18 bases between them. CDR1 is MNHNS and CDR2 is SASEGT in the germline V gene. CDR3 in amino acids: CASSELGSARGTEAFF. CDR3 nucleotide sequence: TGTGCCAGCAGTGAGTTAGGGTCGGCACGGGGCACTGAAGCTTTCTTT.

The CDR3 here is CASSPQTGLYGYTF. In nucleotides, the CDR3 is TGTGCCAGCAGTCCACAGACAGGGCTCTATGGCTACACCTTC. The V call is TRBV27, the J call TRBJ1-2; TRBD1 matches 7 bases. Trimming removed 5 bases from V and 4 bases from J; junction bases left unmatched: 7. Germline V gene lookup returns CDR1 MNHEY and CDR2 SMNVEV (reference sequence). The CDR3 has 14 amino acids.

V and J are TRBV6-1 and TRBJ2-7; 11 bases are a match to TRBD2. The germline gives CDR1 MNHNS, CDR2 SASEGT. CDR3 size: 15 residues. With V trimmed by 6 bases and J by 1 base, 5 bases remained unmatched. This CDR3 is CASRTLAGGSYEQYF. In nucleotides, the CDR3 is TGTGCCAGCAGAACCCTAGCGGGAGGATCCTACGAGCAGTACTTC.